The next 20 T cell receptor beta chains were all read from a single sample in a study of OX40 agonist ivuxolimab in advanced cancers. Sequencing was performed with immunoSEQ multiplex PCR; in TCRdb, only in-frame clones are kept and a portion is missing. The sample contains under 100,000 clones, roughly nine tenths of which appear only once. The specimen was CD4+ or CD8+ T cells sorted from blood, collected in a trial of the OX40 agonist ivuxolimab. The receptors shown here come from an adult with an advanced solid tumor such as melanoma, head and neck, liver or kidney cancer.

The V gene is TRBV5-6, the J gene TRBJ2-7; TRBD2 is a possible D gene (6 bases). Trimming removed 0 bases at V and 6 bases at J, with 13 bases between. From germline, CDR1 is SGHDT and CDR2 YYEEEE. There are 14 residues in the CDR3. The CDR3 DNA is TGTGCCAGCAGCTTGGCGGGATCAGCGGGCGAGCAGTACTTC. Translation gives CASSLAGSAGEQYF.

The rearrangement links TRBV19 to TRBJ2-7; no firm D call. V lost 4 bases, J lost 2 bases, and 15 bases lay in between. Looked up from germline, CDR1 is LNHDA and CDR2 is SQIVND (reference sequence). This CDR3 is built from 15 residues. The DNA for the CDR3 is TGTGCCAGTAGTACACCATTCGGCCCTACCTACGAGCAGTACTTC. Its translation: CASSTPFGPTYEQYF.

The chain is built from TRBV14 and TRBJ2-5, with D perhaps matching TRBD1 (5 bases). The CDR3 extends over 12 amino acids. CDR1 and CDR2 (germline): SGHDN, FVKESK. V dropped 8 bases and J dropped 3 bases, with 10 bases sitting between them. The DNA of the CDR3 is TGTGCCAGCCACGACAGAAAAGAGACCCAGTACTTC. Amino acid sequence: CASHDRKETQYF.

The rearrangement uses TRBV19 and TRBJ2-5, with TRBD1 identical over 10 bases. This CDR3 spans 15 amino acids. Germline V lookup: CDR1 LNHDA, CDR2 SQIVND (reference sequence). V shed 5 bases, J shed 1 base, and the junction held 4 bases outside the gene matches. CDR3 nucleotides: TGTGCCAGTAGTGGGACAGGGGCATTCCAAGAGACCCAGTACTTC. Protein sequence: CASSGTGAFQETQYF.

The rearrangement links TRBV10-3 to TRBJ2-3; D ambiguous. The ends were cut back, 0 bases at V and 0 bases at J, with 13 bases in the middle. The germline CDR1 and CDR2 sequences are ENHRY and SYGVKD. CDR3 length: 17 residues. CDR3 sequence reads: CAISESGRYPSTDTQYF. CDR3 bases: TGTGCCATCAGTGAGTCTGGGCGGTACCCTAGCACAGATACGCAGTATTTT.

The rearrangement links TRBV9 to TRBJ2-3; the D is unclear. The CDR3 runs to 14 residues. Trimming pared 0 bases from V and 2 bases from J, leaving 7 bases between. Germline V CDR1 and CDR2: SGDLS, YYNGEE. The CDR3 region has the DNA TGTGCCAGCAGCGTAGGTCCGGTCACAGATACGCAGTATTTT. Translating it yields CASSVGPVTDTQYF. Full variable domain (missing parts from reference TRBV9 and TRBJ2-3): DSGVTQTPKHLITATGQRVTLRCSPRSGDLSVYWYQQSLDQGLQFLIQYYNGEERAKGNILERFSAQQFPDLHSELNLSSLELGDSALYFCASSVGPVTDTQYFGPGTRLTVL.

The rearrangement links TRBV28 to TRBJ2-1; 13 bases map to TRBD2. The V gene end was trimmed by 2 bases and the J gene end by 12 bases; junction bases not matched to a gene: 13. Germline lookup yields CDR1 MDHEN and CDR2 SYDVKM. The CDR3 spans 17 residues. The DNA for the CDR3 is TGTGCCAGCAGTTTAAGGGGGGGACTAGCGGGAATCCGCGGGCAGTTCTTC. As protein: CASSLRGGLAGIRGQFF.

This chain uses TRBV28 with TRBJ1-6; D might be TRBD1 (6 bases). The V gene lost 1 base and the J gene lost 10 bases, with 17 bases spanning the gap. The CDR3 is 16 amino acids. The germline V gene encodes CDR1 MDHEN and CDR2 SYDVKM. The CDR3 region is CASSLSQGGGSSPLHF. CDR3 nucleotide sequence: TGTGCCAGCAGTTTATCGCAAGGGGGAGGAAGCTCACCCCTCCACTTT. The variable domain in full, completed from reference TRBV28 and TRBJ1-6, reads DVKVTQSSRYLVKRTGEKVFLECVQDMDHENMFWYRQDPGLGLRLIYFSYDVKMKEKGDIPEGYSVSREKKERFSLILESASTNQTSMYLCASSLSQGGGSSPLHFGNGTRLTVT.

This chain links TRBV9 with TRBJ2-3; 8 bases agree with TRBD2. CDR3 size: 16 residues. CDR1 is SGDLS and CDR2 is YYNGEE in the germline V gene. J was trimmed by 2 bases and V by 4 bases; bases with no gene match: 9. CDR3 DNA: TGTGCCAGCAGCCCCACTAGCGGACAAGCCACAGATACGCAGTATTTT. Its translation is CASSPTSGQATDTQYF.

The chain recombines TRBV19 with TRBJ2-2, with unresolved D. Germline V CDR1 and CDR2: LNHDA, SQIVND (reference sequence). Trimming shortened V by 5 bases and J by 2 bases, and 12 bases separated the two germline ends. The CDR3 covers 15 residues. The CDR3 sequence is CASSRTTLNTGELFF. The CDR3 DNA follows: TGTGCCAGTAGTCGTACGACACTTAACACCGGGGAGCTGTTTTTT.

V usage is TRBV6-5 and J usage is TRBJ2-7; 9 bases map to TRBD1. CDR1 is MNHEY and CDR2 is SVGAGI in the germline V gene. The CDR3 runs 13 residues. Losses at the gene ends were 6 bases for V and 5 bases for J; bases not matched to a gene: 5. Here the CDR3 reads CASRGTGNNEQYF. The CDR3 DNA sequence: TGTGCCAGCAGGGGGACAGGGAACAACGAGCAGTACTTC.

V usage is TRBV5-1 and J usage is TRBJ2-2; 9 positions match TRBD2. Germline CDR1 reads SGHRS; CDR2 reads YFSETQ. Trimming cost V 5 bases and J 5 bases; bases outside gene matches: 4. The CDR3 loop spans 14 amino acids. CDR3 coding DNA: TGCGCCAGCAGTCCTAGCGGGACTACCGGGGAGCTGTTTTTT. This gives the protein CASSPSGTTGELFF. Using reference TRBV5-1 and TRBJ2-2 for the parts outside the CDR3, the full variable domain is KAGVTQTPRYLIKTRGQQVTLSCSPISGHRSVSWYQQTPGQGLQFLFEYFSETQRNKGNFPGRFSGRQFSNSRSEMNVSTLELGDSALYLCASSPSGTTGELFFGEGSRLTVL.

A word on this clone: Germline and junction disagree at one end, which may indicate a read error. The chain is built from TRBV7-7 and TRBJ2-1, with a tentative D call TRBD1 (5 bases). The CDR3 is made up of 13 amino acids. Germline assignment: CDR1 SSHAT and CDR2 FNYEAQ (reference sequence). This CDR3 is CASSPQGYNEQFF. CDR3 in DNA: TGTGCTAGCAGCCCCCAGGGTTACAATGAGCAGTTCTTC.

The CDR3 sequence: CASSETDQPQHF. The DNA of the CDR3 is TGCGCCAGCAGTGAAACAGACCAGCCCCAGCATTTT. J is TRBJ1-5 and V is TRBV10-1; no definite D call. Germline-derived CDR1 and CDR2 are WNHNN and SYGVQD (reference sequence). This CDR3 is 12 amino acids long. The ends were cut back, 3 bases at V and 7 bases at J, with 7 bases in the middle.

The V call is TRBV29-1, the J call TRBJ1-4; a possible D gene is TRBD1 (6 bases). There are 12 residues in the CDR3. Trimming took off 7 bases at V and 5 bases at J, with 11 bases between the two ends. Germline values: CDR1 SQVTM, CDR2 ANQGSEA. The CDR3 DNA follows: TGCAGCGGTAGGGGGGTAAATGAAAAACTGTTTTTT. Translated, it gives CSGRGVNEKLFF. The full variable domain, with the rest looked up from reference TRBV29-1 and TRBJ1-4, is SAVISQKPSRDICQRGTSLTIQCQVDSQVTMMFWYRQQPGQSLTLIATANQGSEATYESGFVIDKFPISRPNLTFSTLTVSNMSPEDSSIYLCSGRGVNEKLFFGSGTQLSVL.

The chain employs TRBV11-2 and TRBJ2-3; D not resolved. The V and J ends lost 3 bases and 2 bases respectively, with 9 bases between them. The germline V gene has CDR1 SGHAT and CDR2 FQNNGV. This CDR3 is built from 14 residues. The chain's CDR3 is CASSLDWATDTQYF. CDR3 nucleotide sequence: TGTGCCAGCAGCTTGGATTGGGCCACAGATACGCAGTATTTT.

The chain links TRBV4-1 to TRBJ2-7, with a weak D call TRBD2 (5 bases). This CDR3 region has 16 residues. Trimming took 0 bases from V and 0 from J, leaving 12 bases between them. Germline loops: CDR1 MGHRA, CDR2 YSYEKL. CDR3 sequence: CASSQDPAASSYEQYF. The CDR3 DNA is TGCGCCAGCAGCCAAGATCCAGCGGCGAGCTCCTACGAGCAGTACTTC.

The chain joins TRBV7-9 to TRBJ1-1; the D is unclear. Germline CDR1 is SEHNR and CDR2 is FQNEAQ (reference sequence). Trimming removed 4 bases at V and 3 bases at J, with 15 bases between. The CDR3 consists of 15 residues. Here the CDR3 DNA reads TGTGCCAGCAGCTCATTGGGTATTCCACACACTGAAGCTTTCTTT. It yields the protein CASSSLGIPHTEAFF.

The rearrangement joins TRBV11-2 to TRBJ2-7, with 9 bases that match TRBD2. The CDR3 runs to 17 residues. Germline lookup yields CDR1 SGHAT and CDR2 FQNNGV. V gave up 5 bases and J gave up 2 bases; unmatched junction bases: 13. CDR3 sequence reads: CASSPLARASGAYEQYF. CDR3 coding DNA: TGTGCCAGCAGCCCACTAGCTAGGGCTAGCGGGGCCTACGAGCAGTACTTC.

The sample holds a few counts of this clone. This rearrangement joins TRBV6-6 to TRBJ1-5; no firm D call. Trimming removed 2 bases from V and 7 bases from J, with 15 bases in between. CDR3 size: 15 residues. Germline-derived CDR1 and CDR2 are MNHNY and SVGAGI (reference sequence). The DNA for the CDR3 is TGTGCCAGCAGTTACCGAGACTCTCTCCCCCAGCCCCAGCATTTT. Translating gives CASSYRDSLPQPQHF.